This T cell receptor beta chain originates from a study of human T cells and chemical hapten exposure. The overall study: Sensitization involved placing 2% DPC onto a roughly 2 cm by roughly 2 cm region of upper inner arm skin. Diphenylcyclopropenone was applied weekly to patients' scalps across the approximately 25-week study.

Sample time point: patch test 3, about 24 weeks after DPC sensitization. Treatment: therapeutic diphenylcyclopropenone sensitization with weekly scalp DPC. Patients had alopecia, were aged 18 to 70, and were not pregnant. The study used a library that attached unique molecular identifiers to individual cDNA molecules. TCRdb reprocessed the RACE reads with MiXCR, giving one entry per CDR3 protein. The sample has 95,000 to 150,000 distinct CDR3 sequences, around 10% seen once; the top ten hold around 2.2%. This clonotype was found many times. The CDR3 covers 13 residues. V lost 1 base and J lost 9, with 10 bases in between. Germline CDR1 reads LGHDT; CDR2 reads YNNKEL (reference sequence).

This rearrangement joins TRBV3-1 to TRBJ2-4; tentatively, D is TRBD1 (5 bases). The TCR originated in a woman in her forties or fifties with alopecia areata. Some clones in this sample may be carry-over from other donors' samples. Sequencing was performed on whole blood, taken in connection with sensitization to the hapten diphenylcyclopropenone (DPC). Here the CDR3 DNA reads TGTGCCAGCAGCCAAGCAGGGAAGAGCATTCAGTACTTC. Translation: CASSQAGKSIQYF.